The rows below give T cell receptor beta chains drawn from one sample of a study of shared clonotypes between healthy human individuals. Measured with immunoSEQ multiplex PCR; TCRdb has only the in-frame clones, and not every one. The top ten clones hold 0.36% of a sample with 1.4 million or so clones, about 98.5% of them seen once. Sequencing input: naive CD4+ T cells sorted from blood. These TCRs come from a man aged 25 to 40 in good health. The CDR3 runs from the conserved cysteine through the conserved F or W. The D gene is left open where the match is weak. Some rows have no size entry. The others give once, few or many, or a class for an expanded clone.

d_call | j_call | clone_size | v_call | cdr3_nt | cdr3_aa
TRBD1 | TRBJ2-7 | - | TRBV9 | TGTGCCAGCAGCCCAACAGGGGATTCCTACGAGCAGTACTTC | CASSPTGDSYEQYF
TRBD2 | TRBJ2-7 | - | TRBV29-1 | TGCAGCGTGACTAGCGGTGACTCCTACGAGCAGTACTTC | CSVTSGDSYEQYF
TRBD1 | TRBJ1-4 | - | TRBV7-9 | TGTGCCAGCAGCTTAGCGGTTGCAGGGGGGACTGAAAAACTGTTTTTT | CASSLAVAGGTEKLFF
TRBD1 | TRBJ2-1 | - | TRBV6-5 | TGTGCCAGCAGTTACTCGACAGGGAACAATGAGCAGTTCTTC | CASSYSTGNNEQFF
- | TRBJ2-7 | once | TRBV5-1 | TGCGCCAGCAGCTTGGTGGCAGGGGGGAACTACGAGCAGTACTTC | CASSLVAGGNYEQYF
- | TRBJ2-3 | - | TRBV19 | TGTGCCAGTAGTACCCAGAACCGCGATACGCAGTATTTT | CASSTQNRDTQYF
TRBD1 | TRBJ1-2 | - | TRBV29-1 | TGCAGCGTGGGACAGCCTTTGGGCTATGGCTACACCTTC | CSVGQPLGYGYTF
- | TRBJ2-3 | once | TRBV7-9 | TGTGCCAGCAGCCCCCAAGCTGCGGGTACGCAGTATTTT | CASSPQAAGTQYF
- | TRBJ2-1 | - | TRBV7-2 | TGTGCCAGCAGCCCTCATATGGGGGGCGAGCAGTTCTTC | CASSPHMGGEQFF
- | TRBJ2-1 | - | TRBV2 | TGTGCCAGCAGTGTGTCTAGTTGGGCAGACCGGCGGGATGAGCAGTTCTTC | CASSVSSWADRRDEQFF
- | TRBJ1-2 | - | TRBV18 | TGTGCCAGCTCACCCGGACCCGAGGGCTATGGCTACACCTTC | CASSPGPEGYGYTF
- | TRBJ2-5 | - | TRBV5-1 | TGCGCCAGCAGCTTGGAAACCCTTGAAGAGACCCAGTACTTC | CASSLETLEETQYF
- | TRBJ1-2 | - | TRBV9 | TGTGCCAGCAGCGTAGAGGTTTCAGATAACTATGGCTACACCTTC | CASSVEVSDNYGYTF
- | TRBJ2-3 | - | TRBV5-1 | TGCGCCAGCAGCTTGTCCGGGAGCCCCACAGATACGCAGTATTTT | CASSLSGSPTDTQYF
- | TRBJ1-1 | - | TRBV9 | TGTGCCAGCAGCGTGGGGAGGGTGGAGACTGAAGCTTTCTTT | CASSVGRVETEAFF
- | TRBJ1-1 | - | TRBV28 | TGTGCCAGCCGGTCCAGCCACAACGAAGCTTTCTTT | CASRSSHNEAFF
- | TRBJ2-7 | - | TRBV2 | TGTGCCAGCAGTGAGCTACAGACTAGTTTCGGCTTCGAGCAGTACTTC | CASSELQTSFGFEQYF
- | TRBJ1-2 | - | TRBV6-5 | TGTGCCAGCAGTTACCTCAGGGGAGTCGGGAGCTACACCTTC | CASSYLRGVGSYTF
TRBD1 | TRBJ2-1 | - | TRBV7-3 | TGTGCCAGCAGCTCCACAGGGGATGATGAGCAGTTCTTC | CASSSTGDDEQFF
- | TRBJ2-7 | - | TRBV6-5 | TGTGCCAGCAGTTCCATCTACGAGCAGTACTTC | CASSSIYEQYF
- | TRBJ2-1 | - | TRBV5-6 | TGTGCCAGCAGCTCAGGAAGACGGGGGCCGTTCTTC | CASSSGRRGPFF
- | TRBJ1-3 | - | TRBV28 | TGTGCCAGCAATATACAGGGATCTGGAAACACCATATATTTT | CASNIQGSGNTIYF
TRBD1 | TRBJ2-7 | - | TRBV28 | TGTGCCACCAACCAAGGGGGCGCGTTCTCGTACGAGCAGTACTTC | CATNQGGAFSYEQYF
- | TRBJ1-5 | - | TRBV19 | TGTGCCAGTAGTAGAGGGTTTCAGCCCCAGCATTTT | CASSRGFQPQHF
TRBD2 | TRBJ2-1 | - | TRBV29-1 | TGCAGCGTTGTTGGCGGGAGGGGCCACGTCTACAATGAGCAGTTCTTC | CSVVGGRGHVYNEQFF
- | TRBJ2-1 | - | TRBV5-1 | TGCGCCAGCAGCTTACCCGGGACAAACTACAATGAGCAGTTCTTC | CASSLPGTNYNEQFF
- | TRBJ1-2 | - | TRBV5-1 | TGCGCCAGCAGCTTGGTCAAAGGGGCTGGCTATGGCTACACCTTC | CASSLVKGAGYGYTF
- | TRBJ2-2 | - | TRBV4-2 | TGTGCCAGCAGTGGGGCCAGGGCGGACACCGGGGAGCTGTTTTTT | CASSGARADTGELFF
- | TRBJ2-7 | - | TRBV5-1 | TGCGCCAGCAGCTTGCTCTACGGGCCTTACGAGCAGTACTTC | CASSLLYGPYEQYF
- | TRBJ1-5 | - | TRBV21-1 | TGTGCCAGCATTACTCCGGGGGGGGACTCCAATCAGCCCCAGCATTTT | CASITPGGDSNQPQHF
- | TRBJ1-4 | - | TRBV5-5 | TGTGCCAGCAGAATGGACAAGAGGAATGAAAAACTGTTTTTT | CASRMDKRNEKLFF
TRBD2 | TRBJ2-5 | - | TRBV23-1 | TGCGCCAGCACCCTCCCAGCGGGAGAAACTCAAGAGACCCAGTACTTC | CASTLPAGETQETQYF
TRBD2 | TRBJ2-7 | - | TRBV7-7 | TGTGCTAGCAGCCCACATAGCGGGAGGCCCTCGGAGCAGTACTTC | CASSPHSGRPSEQYF
- | TRBJ1-1 | - | TRBV7-2 | TGTGCCAGCAGTCACCCGAACACTGAAGCTTTCTTT | CASSHPNTEAFF
- | TRBJ1-4 | once | TRBV27 | TGTGCCAGCAGTTTAGGCAGGTTCTCAACTAATGAAAAACTGTTTTTT | CASSLGRFSTNEKLFF
- | TRBJ2-5 | - | TRBV4-2 | TGTGCCAGCAGCCAAGCGACCCCCCTTTCGGAGACCCAGTACTTC | CASSQATPLSETQYF
- | TRBJ2-1 | once | TRBV7-2 | TGTGCCAGCAGCCCGGCCAATGAGCAGTTCTTC | CASSPANEQFF
- | TRBJ2-7 | - | TRBV7-6 | TGTGCCAGCAGCTTAGAACCTCAACGGGGGGGACAGTATTCCTACGAGCAGTACTTC | CASSLEPQRGGQYSYEQYF
- | TRBJ2-7 | - | TRBV19 | TGTGCCAGTAGTATGGTTTGGCGAGGGCCAAAATCCTACGAGCAGTACTTC | CASSMVWRGPKSYEQYF
- | TRBJ2-2 | - | TRBV9 | TGTGCCAGCAGCGACGGACAGAACACCGGGGAGCTGTTTTTT | CASSDGQNTGELFF
- | TRBJ1-5 | - | TRBV27 | TGTGCCAGCAGTTCCACAACTGATCAGCCCCAGCATTTT | CASSSTTDQPQHF
TRBD1 | TRBJ2-2 | - | TRBV28 | TGTGCCAGCACAGGGGGCACCGGGGAGCTGTTTTTT | CASTGGTGELFF
TRBD1 | TRBJ2-7 | - | TRBV15 | TGTGCCACCAGCAGAGACCCTATAGTGGGGCCCAGGGGGTCCGAGCAGTACTTC | CATSRDPIVGPRGSEQYF
TRBD2 | TRBJ2-2 | - | TRBV11-2 | TGTGCCAGCAGCCGTAGCCAGTATTATTCGGGAGGCGGGGAGCTGTTTTTT | CASSRSQYYSGGGELFF
- | TRBJ2-5 | - | TRBV7-8 | TGTGCCAGCTCCTGGGGGGACTACCAAGAGACCCAGTACTTC | CASSWGDYQETQYF
- | TRBJ2-3 | - | TRBV12-2 | TGTGCAAGTCGCCCCAGGACTAGCGGGAGCACAGATACGCAGTATTTT | CASRPRTSGSTDTQYF
- | TRBJ2-7 | - | TRBV29-1 | TGCAGCGTTTTAGGACAGCGTAAAGCAGCCGAGCAGTACTTC | CSVLGQRKAAEQYF
- | TRBJ2-4 | - | TRBV29-1 | TGCAGCGTGGGGACTTCCAAAAACATTCAGTACTTC | CSVGTSKNIQYF
TRBD1 | TRBJ2-5 | - | TRBV7-6 | TGTGCCAGCAGCCTTGACAGGGGTATATGGCCCCAGTACTTC | CASSLDRGIWPQYF
- | TRBJ2-1 | - | TRBV6-1 | TGTGCCAGCAGGGATAGTGGGGGTGTTGAGCAGTTCTTC | CASRDSGGVEQFF
- | TRBJ2-1 | - | TRBV9 | TGTGCCAGCAGCGTAGCCTTAGGTGTGACCGACAATGAGCAGTTCTTC | CASSVALGVTDNEQFF
- | TRBJ2-1 | - | TRBV4-1 | TGCGCCAGCAGCCTCGCGGGACCGAGCAATGAGCAGTTCTTC | CASSLAGPSNEQFF
- | TRBJ2-5 | - | TRBV30 | TGTGCCTGGAGTGTTTCCGCGACCCAGTACTTC | CAWSVSATQYF
- | TRBJ2-2 | - | TRBV14 | TGTGCCAGCAGCCCTCGTGATGGCCTATTCTTGAACACCGGGGAGCTGTTTTTT | CASSPRDGLFLNTGELFF
- | TRBJ1-4 | - | TRBV15 | TGTGCCACCAGCATCGGGATTAATGAAAAACTGTTTTTT | CATSIGINEKLFF
TRBD1 | TRBJ1-1 | - | TRBV2 | TGTGCCAGCAGTGAGTTAACAGGGGGGAGAACAACTGAAGCTTTCTTT | CASSELTGGRTTEAFF
- | TRBJ1-1 | - | TRBV5-1 | TGCGCCAGCAGCCGTACCGGGACGGAGAACACTGAAGCTTTCTTT | CASSRTGTENTEAFF
- | TRBJ2-3 | - | TRBV9 | TGTGCCAGCAGCGTAGATACCAACACAGATACGCAGTATTTT | CASSVDTNTDTQYF
TRBD1 | TRBJ2-7 | - | TRBV19 | TGTGCCAGTAGCAAGGGACAGTCCTACGAGCAGTACTTC | CASSKGQSYEQYF
TRBD2 | TRBJ2-1 | - | TRBV15 | TGTGCCACCAGCAGAGAAGAAGCGGGATTGTCCTACAATGAGCAGTTCTTC | CATSREEAGLSYNEQFF